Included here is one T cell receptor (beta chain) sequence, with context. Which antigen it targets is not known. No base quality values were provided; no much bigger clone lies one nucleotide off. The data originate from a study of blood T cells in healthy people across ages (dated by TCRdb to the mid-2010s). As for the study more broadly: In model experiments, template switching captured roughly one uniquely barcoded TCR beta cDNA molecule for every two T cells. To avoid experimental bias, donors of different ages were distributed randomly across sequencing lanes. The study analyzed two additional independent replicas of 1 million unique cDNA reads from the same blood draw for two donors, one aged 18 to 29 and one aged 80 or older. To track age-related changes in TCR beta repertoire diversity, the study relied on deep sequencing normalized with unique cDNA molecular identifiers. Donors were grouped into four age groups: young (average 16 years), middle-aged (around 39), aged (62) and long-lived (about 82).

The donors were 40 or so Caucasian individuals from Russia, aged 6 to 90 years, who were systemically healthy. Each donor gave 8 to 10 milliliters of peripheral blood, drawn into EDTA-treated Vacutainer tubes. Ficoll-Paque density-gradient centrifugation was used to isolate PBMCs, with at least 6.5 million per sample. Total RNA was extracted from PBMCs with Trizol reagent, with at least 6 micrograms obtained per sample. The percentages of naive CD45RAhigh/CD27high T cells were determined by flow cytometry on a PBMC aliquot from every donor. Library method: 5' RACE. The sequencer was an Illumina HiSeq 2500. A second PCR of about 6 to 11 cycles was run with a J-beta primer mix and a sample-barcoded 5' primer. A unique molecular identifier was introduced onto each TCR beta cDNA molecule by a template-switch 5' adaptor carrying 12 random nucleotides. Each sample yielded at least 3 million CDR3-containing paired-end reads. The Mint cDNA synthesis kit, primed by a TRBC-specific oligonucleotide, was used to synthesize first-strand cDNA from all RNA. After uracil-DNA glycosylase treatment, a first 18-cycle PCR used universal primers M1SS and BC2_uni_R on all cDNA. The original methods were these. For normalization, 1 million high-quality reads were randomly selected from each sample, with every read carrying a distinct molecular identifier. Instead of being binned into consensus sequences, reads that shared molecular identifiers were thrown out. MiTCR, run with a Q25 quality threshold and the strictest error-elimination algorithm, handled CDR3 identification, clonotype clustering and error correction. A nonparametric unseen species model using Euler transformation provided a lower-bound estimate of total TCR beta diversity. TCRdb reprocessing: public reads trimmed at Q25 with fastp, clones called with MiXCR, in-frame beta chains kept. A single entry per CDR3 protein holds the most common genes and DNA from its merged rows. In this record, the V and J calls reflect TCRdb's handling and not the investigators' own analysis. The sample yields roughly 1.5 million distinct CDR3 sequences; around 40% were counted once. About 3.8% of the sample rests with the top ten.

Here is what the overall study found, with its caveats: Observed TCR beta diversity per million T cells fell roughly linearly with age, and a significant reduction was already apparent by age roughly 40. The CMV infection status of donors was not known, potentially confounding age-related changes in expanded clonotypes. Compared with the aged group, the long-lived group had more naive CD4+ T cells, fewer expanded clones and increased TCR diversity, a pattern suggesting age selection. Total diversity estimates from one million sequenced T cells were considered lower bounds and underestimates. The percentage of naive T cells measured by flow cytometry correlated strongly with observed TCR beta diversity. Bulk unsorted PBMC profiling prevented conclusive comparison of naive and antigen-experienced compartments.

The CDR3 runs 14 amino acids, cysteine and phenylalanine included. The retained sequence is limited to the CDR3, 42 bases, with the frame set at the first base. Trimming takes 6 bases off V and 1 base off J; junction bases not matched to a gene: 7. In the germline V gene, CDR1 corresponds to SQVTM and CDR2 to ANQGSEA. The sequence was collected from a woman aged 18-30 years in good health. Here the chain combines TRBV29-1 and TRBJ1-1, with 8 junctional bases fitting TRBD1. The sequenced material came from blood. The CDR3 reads CSVFDRGRNTEAFF. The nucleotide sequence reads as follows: TGCAGCGTCTTCGACAGGGGCCGGAACACTGAAGCTTTCTTT.